Each of the 18 T cell receptor beta chains below was sequenced from the same sample in a study of shared clonotypes between healthy human individuals. Repertoires were generated with immunoSEQ multiplex PCR, while TCRdb's copy carries only in-frame clones and drops some. The table lists 75,000 to 100,000 clones, around half of them singletons. The sequencing input was PBMCs. The source of these receptors is a woman between 40 and 50 years old in good health. Some clones in this sample may be carry-over from other donors' samples.

In its sample, this clone is medium-sized. The chain employs TRBV27 and TRBJ1-2, with 9 bases identical to TRBD1. The V and J ends lost 5 bases and 8 bases, in that order; junction bases with no gene match: 6. This CDR3 region has 13 residues. Germline loops: CDR1 MNHEY, CDR2 SMNVEV (reference sequence). This CDR3 reads CASSAQGAEGYTF. The CDR3 DNA is TGTGCCAGCAGTGCACAGGGGGCGGAGGGCTACACCTTC.

As for this clone: A far bigger clonotype differs at one base, so this is likely a read error. This chain uses TRBV4-2 with TRBJ1-3; D is perhaps TRBD1 (5 bases). V was clipped by 3 bases and J by 6 bases, with 15 bases between them. The CDR3 sequence is 15 residues long. Germline V gene lookup returns CDR1 LGHNA and CDR2 YNFKEQ. The CDR3 DNA is TGTGCCAGCAGCCAGTCCCTCGGGGGAGCAAACACCATATATTTT. Amino acids: CASSQSLGGANTIYF.

This clone was picked up many times. The V gene is TRBV27, the J gene TRBJ1-5, with D hard to call. The germline CDR1 and CDR2 sequences are MNHEY and SMNVEV (reference sequence). This CDR3 contains 12 residues. Trimming stripped 5 bases from V and 1 base from J, with 3 bases between. DNA of the CDR3: TGTGCCAGCAGTACCAGCAATCAGCCCCAGCATTTT. Translating gives CASSTSNQPQHF.

Many counts were recorded for this clone. The sample carries other DNA sequences with the same CDR3. V gene TRBV30 combines with J gene TRBJ1-1; D perhaps matches TRBD1 (5 bases). CDR1 GTSNPN and CDR2 SVGIG come from the germline V gene (reference sequence). This CDR3 has 13 residues. Between the trimmed V and J ends, which lost 2 bases and 2 bases, there was a span of 9 bases. CDR3 nucleotide sequence: TGTGCCTGGAGTCCGGGACGTAACACTGAAGCTTTCTTT. The encoded protein is CAWSPGRNTEAFF. Looking up the rest from reference TRBV30 and TRBJ1-1 gives the full variable domain: SQTIHQWPATLVQPVGSPLSLECTVEGTSNPNLYWYRQAAGRGLQLLFYSVGIGQISSEVPQNLSASRPQDRQFILSSKKLLLSDSGFYLCAWSPGRNTEAFFGQGTRLTVV.

Ten or more counts support this clone. The chain uses TRBV30 and TRBJ2-7; D ambiguous. The CDR3 extends over 13 amino acids. The V gene lost 2 bases and the J gene lost 3 bases, with 11 bases spanning the gap. Germline V gene data show CDR1 as GTSNPN and CDR2 as SVGIG (reference sequence). Here the CDR3 reads CAWSRELGYEQYF. The CDR3 bases are TGTGCCTGGAGTCGAGAGCTAGGCTACGAGCAGTACTTC.

As concerns this clone: With a far larger clone one base away, a read error is the likely cause. This chain links TRBV30 with TRBJ1-2; D remains unclear. The germline V gene encodes CDR1 GTSNPN and CDR2 SVGIG (reference sequence). The CDR3 is made up of 14 amino acids. With 4 bases removed from V and 8 bases from J, the gap between germline ends came to 20 bases. The CDR3 sequence: CAWNGKSGVGGYTF. CDR3 sequence (DNA): TGTGCCTGGAACGGCAAAAGTGGCGTAGGGGGCTACACCTTC. The variable domain in full, completed from reference TRBV30 and TRBJ1-2, reads SQTIHQWPATLVQPVGSPLSLECTVEGTSNPNLYWYRQAAGRGLQLLFYSVGIGQISSEVPQNLSASRPQDRQFILSSKKLLLSDSGFYLCAWNGKSGVGGYTFGSGTRLTVV.

This clone was recorded at least ten times. V usage is TRBV7-7 and J usage is TRBJ2-1; the D gene could be TRBD1 or TRBD2 (5 bases each). Trimming left V 1 base short and J 9 bases short, with 10 bases between. Germline V gene data show CDR1 as SSHAT and CDR2 as FNYEAQ (reference sequence). This CDR3 has 13 amino acids. Here the CDR3 DNA reads TGTGCCAGCAGCTTAGGGGCAGGGAGTGAGCAGTTCTTC. Protein: CASSLGAGSEQFF.

On this clone itself: Other nucleotide sequences in the sample specify the same CDR3. This chain joins TRBV9 and TRBJ2-1; 8 bases are a match to TRBD2. The CDR3 totals 15 residues. After removal of 0 bases from V and 3 bases from J, the junction contained 2 bases not matched to a gene. Per germline, CDR1 SGDLS and CDR2 YYNGEE. The CDR3, as DNA: TGTGCCAGCAGCGTAGAACTAGCGGACTACAATGAGCAGTTCTTC. Translating it yields CASSVELADYNEQFF.

Many counts were recorded for this clone. V gene TRBV19 combines with J gene TRBJ2-1; tentatively, D is TRBD2 (5 bases). CDR3 size: 14 residues. Trimming cost V 7 bases and J 3 bases, with 13 bases left between them. Germline loops: CDR1 LNHDA, CDR2 SQIVND (reference sequence). The CDR3: CASKIGGDYNEQFF. CDR3 nucleotides: TGTGCCAGTAAGATTGGAGGTGACTACAATGAGCAGTTCTTC.

This clone turned up a few times. The J gene is TRBJ2-5, the V gene TRBV2; 8 bases are a match to TRBD2. The CDR3 has 15 amino acids. V gave up 4 bases and J gave up 2 bases; unmatched junction bases: 6. Germline CDR1 is SNHLY and CDR2 is FYNNEI. The CDR3 bases are TGTGCCAGCAGTGGGGGGAGCGGGGGACAAGAGACCCAGTACTTC. Its protein product is CASSGGSGGQETQYF.

This clone was found many times. The J gene is TRBJ2-7, the V gene TRBV2; D is unresolved. From germline, CDR1 is SNHLY and CDR2 FYNNEI. V was clipped by 3 bases and J by 4 bases, with 10 bases between them. This CDR3 contains 13 residues. DNA of the CDR3: TGTGCCAGCAGTGATAGGCAACCTTACGAGCAGTACTTC. Translation: CASSDRQPYEQYF.

The CDR3 DNA reads as TGCAGCGGAAGGGGGGTTCCCCAAGAGACCCAGTACTTC. Protein: CSGRGVPQETQYF. V and J are TRBV29-1 and TRBJ2-5; D may be TRBD1 or TRBD2 (6 bases each). V lost 7 bases, J lost 1 base, and 13 bases lay in between. The V gene's germline CDR1 is SQVTM and CDR2 ANQGSEA. The CDR3 spans 13 residues.

This rearrangement joins TRBV25-1 to TRBJ2-5; TRBD1 matches at 9 bases. CDR1 is MGHDK, CDR2 SYGVNS, per germline. The trim removed 3 bases at V and 5 bases at J, leaving 7 bases unmatched. The CDR3 loop spans 15 amino acids. The DNA for the CDR3 is TGTGCCAGCAGTGATAGACAGGGGGTCGGGGAGACCCAGTACTTC. This translates into CASSDRQGVGETQYF.

V and J are TRBV6-5 and TRBJ2-7; D gene unclear. Germline V gives CDR1 MNHEY, CDR2 SVGAGI. This CDR3 contains 13 residues. With 5 bases removed from V and 2 bases from J, the gap between germline ends came to 10 bases. This CDR3 is CASSQPWAYEQYF. CDR3 DNA sequence: TGTGCCAGCAGTCAACCTTGGGCCTACGAGCAGTACTTC.

As regards this clone: Since a much larger clone is just one base distant, this may be a read error. This sequence joins TRBV4-3 and TRBJ2-2; perhaps TRBD2 as D (7 bases). Germline CDR1 LGHNA, CDR2 YSLEER. With 5 bases removed from V and 6 bases from J, the gap between germline ends came to 13 bases. This CDR3 is built from 14 residues. The CDR3 region has the DNA TGCGCCAGCAGCGGGGGGGGCGTAGCCGGGGAGCTGTTTTTT. Encoded protein: CASSGGGVAGELFF.

The rearrangement uses TRBV27 and TRBJ2-5; TRBD1 aligns across 7 bases. Per the germline V gene, CDR1 is MNHEY and CDR2 is SMNVEV (reference sequence). V lost 5 bases and J lost 4; bases outside the gene matches: 13. The CDR3 contains 16 residues. DNA for the CDR3: TGTGCCAGCAGTCCCTTGGACAGGTTGGTGCGAGAGACCCAGTACTTC. Amino acids: CASSPLDRLVRETQYF.

The V gene is TRBV11-2, the J gene TRBJ2-1, with 15 bases lining up with TRBD2. The CDR3 length is 15 residues. V was clipped by 6 bases and J by 9 bases; unmatched bases: 6. Germline CDR1 SGHAT, CDR2 FQNNGV. CDR3 in amino acids: CASRPGLAGGREQFF. The CDR3, as DNA: TGTGCCAGCAGACCGGGACTAGCGGGAGGTCGTGAGCAGTTCTTC.

This clone was recorded many times. Other DNA variants within this sample encode the same CDR3. The rearrangement joins TRBV7-9 to TRBJ1-5, with 7 bases aligning to TRBD1. Germline values: CDR1 SEHNR, CDR2 FQNEAQ (reference sequence). The CDR3 is made up of 13 amino acids. Trimming at V came to 5 bases and at J to 6 bases, leaving 4 bases not matched to a gene. Here the CDR3 reads CASSPEGAQPQHF. Written as DNA, the CDR3 is TGTGCCAGCAGCCCAGAGGGGGCTCAGCCCCAGCATTTT.